This T cell receptor (beta chain) was recorded in a study of blood T cell repertoires in COVID-19. Study-wide context: PBMCs, B-cell-depleted T cells, or T cells provided the cDNA or gDNA that made up the material.

CDR1 and CDR2 (germline): SGDLS, YYNGEE. Trimming shortened V by 3 bases and J by 8 bases, and 18 bases separated the two germline ends. There are 16 residues in the CDR3. Per the study methods: Reference gene primer amplification gave nucleated cell count estimates. Sequencing was performed with immunoSEQ multiplex PCR; in TCRdb, only in-frame clones are kept and a portion is missing. The V and J calls and the clone size are those of that table, but D and trimming were determined from the DNA. The table has roughly 330,000 clones, about 83% seen once. The sample consisted of peripheral blood. This clonotype originated in a woman aged 50 to 60 with acute or convalescent COVID-19. The chain joins TRBV9 to TRBJ1-6, with D tentatively TRBD1 (6 bases). The CDR3 DNA sequence: TGTGCCAGCAGCGAAGCACAGGGCTTCGGGTATTCACCCCTCCACTTT. It translates to CASSEAQGFGYSPLHF.